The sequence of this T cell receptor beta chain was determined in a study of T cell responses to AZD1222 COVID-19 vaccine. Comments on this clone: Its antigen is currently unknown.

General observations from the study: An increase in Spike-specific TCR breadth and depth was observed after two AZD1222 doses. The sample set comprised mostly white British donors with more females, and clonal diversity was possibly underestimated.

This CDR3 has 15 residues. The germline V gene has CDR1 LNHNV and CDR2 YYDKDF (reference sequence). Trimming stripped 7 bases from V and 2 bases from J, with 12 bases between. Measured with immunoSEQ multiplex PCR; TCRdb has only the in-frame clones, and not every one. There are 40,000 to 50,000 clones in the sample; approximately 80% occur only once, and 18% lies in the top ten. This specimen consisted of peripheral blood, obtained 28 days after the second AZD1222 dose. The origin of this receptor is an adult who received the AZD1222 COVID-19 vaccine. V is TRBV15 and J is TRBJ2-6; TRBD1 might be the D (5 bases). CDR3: CATTEQGTGANVLTF. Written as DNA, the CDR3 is TGTGCCACCACCGAGCAGGGAACTGGGGCCAACGTCCTGACTTTC.